This TCR beta chain is from a study of T-cell reconstitution after alpha-beta-depleted transplantation in children. Trimming left V 8 bases short and J 1 base short, with 8 bases between. This CDR3 has 11 residues. Germline CDR1 reads SQVTM; CDR2 reads ANQGSEA. A TCRbeta library incorporating unique molecular identifiers was prepared. TCRdb re-analysed the PCR reads in MiXCR, keeping a single row per CDR3 protein. The sample has 500,000 to 600,000 distinct CDR3 sequences, approximately 29% seen once; the top ten hold approximately 2.3%. This sample comprised PBMCs from the stem cell graft donor, obtained from the stem cell graft. This chain joins TRBV29-1 and TRBJ1-1; D is unclear. The TCR originated in a human donor who donated a stem cell graft to a child with aplastic anemia. The CDR3 sequence: CSSGRNTEAFF. The CDR3 DNA sequence: TGCAGCTCTGGAAGGAACACTGAAGCTTTCTTT.